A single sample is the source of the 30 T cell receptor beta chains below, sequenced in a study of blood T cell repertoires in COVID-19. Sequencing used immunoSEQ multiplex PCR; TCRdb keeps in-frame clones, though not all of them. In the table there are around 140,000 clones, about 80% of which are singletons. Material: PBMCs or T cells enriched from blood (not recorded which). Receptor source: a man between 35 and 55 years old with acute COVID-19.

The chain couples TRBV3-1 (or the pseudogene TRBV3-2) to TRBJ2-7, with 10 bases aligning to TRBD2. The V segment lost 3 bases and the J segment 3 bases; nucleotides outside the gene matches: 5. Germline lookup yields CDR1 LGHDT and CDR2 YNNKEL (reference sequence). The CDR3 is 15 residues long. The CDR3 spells CASSHRLAGIYEQYF. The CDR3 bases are TGTGCCAGCAGCCACCGACTAGCGGGTATCTACGAGCAGTACTTC.

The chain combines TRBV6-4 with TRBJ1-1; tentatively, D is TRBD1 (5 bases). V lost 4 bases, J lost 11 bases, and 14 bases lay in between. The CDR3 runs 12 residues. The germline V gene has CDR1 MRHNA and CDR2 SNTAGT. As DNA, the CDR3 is TGTGCCAGCAGTGGGGGTTCGGGGGTGGCTTTCTTT. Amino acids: CASSGGSGVAFF.

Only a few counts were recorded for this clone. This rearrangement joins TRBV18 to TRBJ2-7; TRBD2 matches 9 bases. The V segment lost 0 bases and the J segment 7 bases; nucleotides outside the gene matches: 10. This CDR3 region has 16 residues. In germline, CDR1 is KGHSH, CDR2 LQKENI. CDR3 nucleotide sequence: TGTGCCAGCTCACCACCGGCCGCGGGGGGGTTTGGGGAGCAGTACTTC. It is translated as CASSPPAAGGFGEQYF.

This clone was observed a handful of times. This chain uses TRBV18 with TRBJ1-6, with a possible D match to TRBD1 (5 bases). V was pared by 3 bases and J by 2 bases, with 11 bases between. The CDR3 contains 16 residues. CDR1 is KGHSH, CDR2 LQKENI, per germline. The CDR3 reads CASSPTGGAYNSPLHF. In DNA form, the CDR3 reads TGTGCCAGCTCACCGACTGGGGGGGCCTATAATTCACCCCTCCACTTT.

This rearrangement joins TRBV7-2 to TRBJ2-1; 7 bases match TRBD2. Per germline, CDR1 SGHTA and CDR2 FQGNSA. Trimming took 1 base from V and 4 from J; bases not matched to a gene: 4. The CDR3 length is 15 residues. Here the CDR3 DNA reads TGTGCCAGCAGCTTAGAGGCGGGGGAATACAATGAGCAGTTCTTC. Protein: CASSLEAGEYNEQFF. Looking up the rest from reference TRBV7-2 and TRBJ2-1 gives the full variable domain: GAGVSQSPSNKVTEKGKDVELRCDPISGHTALYWYRQSLGQGLEFLIYFQGNSAPDKSGLPSDRFSAERTGGSVSTLTIQRTQQEDSAVYLCASSLEAGEYNEQFFGPGTRLTVL.

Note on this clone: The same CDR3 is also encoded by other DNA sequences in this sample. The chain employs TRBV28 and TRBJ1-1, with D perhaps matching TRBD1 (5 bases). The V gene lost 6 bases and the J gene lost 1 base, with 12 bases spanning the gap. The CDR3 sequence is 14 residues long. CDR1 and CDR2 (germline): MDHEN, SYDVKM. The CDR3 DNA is TGTGCCAGCAGCTCCGGACAAGCGAACACTGAAGCTTTCTTT. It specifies CASSSGQANTEAFF.

The CDR3 here is CASSLSAGGTGELFF. CDR3 DNA sequence: TGCGCCAGCAGCTTATCCGCAGGGGGCACCGGGGAGCTGTTTTTT. V is TRBV5-1 and J is TRBJ2-2; 7 nucleotides agree with TRBD1. With 2 bases clipped from V and 4 bases from J, the junction kept 5 bases outside the gene matches. Germline values: CDR1 SGHRS, CDR2 YFSETQ. The CDR3 length is 15 residues.

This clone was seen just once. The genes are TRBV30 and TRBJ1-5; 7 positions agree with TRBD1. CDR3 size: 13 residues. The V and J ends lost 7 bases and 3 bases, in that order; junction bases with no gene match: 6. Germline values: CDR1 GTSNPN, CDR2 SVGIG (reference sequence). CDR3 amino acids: CASNRGINQPQHF. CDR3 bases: TGTGCCTCAAACAGGGGCATCAATCAGCCCCAGCATTTT. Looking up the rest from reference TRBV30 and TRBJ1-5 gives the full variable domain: SQTIHQWPATLVQPVGSPLSLECTVEGTSNPNLYWYRQAAGRGLQLLFYSVGIGQISSEVPQNLSASRPQDRQFILSSKKLLLSDSGFYLCASNRGINQPQHFGDGTRLSIL.

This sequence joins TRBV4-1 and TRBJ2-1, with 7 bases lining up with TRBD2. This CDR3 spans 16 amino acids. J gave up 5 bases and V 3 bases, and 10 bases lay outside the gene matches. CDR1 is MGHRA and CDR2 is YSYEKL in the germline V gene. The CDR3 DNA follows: TGCGCCAGCAGCCAGATAGACCTACTAGCGAACAATGAGCAGTTCTTC. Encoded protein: CASSQIDLLANNEQFF.

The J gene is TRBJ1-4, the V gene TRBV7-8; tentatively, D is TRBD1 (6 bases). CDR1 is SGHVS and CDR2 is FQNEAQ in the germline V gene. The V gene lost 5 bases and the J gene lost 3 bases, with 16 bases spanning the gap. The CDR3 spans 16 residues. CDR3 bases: TGTGCCAGCAGCCGAGGGGGGGTATGGGCTAATGAAAAACTGTTTTTT. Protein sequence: CASSRGGVWANEKLFF.

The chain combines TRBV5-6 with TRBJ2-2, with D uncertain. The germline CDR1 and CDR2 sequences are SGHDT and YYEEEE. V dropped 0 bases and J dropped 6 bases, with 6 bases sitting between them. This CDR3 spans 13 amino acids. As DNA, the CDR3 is TGTGCCAGCAGCTTGGGAGGATCCGGGGAGCTGTTTTTT. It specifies CASSLGGSGELFF.

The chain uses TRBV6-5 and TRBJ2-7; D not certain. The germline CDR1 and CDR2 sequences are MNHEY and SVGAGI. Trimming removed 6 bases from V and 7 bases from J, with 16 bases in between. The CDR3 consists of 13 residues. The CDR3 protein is CASSKPQVAEQYF. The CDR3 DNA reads TGTGCCAGCAGCAAACCGCAGGTGGCGGAGCAGTACTTC.

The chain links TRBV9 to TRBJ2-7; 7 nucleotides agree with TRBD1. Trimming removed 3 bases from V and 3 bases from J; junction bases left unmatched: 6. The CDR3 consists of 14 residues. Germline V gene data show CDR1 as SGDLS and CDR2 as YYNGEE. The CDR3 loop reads CASSAVPGGYEQYF. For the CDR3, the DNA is TGTGCCAGCAGCGCAGTACCAGGGGGCTACGAGCAGTACTTC. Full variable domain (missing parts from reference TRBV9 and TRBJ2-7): DSGVTQTPKHLITATGQRVTLRCSPRSGDLSVYWYQQSLDQGLQFLIQYYNGEERAKGNILERFSAQQFPDLHSELNLSSLELGDSALYFCASSAVPGGYEQYFGPGTRLTVT.

The CDR3 region has the DNA TGTGCCAGCAGCGCCGGGACTAGCGGGATTGGGTCCAACACCGGGGAGCTGTTTTTT. Protein product: CASSAGTSGIGSNTGELFF. The rearrangement joins TRBV6-4 to TRBJ2-2, with 13 bases lining up with TRBD2. J was trimmed by 2 bases and V by 6 bases; bases with no gene match: 12. In germline, CDR1 is MRHNA, CDR2 SNTAGT. The CDR3 is 19 residues long.

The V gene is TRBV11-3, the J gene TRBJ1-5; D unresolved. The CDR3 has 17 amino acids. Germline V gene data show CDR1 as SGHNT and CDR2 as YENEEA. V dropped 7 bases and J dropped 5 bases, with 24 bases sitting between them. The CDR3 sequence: CASILQGGREIYQPQHF. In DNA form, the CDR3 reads TGTGCCAGCATCCTCCAAGGCGGACGGGAGATATATCAGCCCCAGCATTTT.

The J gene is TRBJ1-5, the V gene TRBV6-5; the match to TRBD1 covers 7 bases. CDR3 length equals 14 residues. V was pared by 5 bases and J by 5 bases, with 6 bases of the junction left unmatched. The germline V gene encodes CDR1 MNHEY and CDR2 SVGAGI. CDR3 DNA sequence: TGTGCCAGCAGTCCTTCAGGGGGAGATCAGCCCCAGCATTTT. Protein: CASSPSGGDQPQHF.

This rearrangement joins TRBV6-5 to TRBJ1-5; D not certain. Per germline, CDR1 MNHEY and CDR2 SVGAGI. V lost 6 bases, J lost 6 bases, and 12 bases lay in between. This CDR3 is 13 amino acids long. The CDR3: CASSPEVSQPQHF. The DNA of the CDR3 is TGTGCCAGCAGCCCCGAGGTGAGTCAGCCCCAGCATTTT.

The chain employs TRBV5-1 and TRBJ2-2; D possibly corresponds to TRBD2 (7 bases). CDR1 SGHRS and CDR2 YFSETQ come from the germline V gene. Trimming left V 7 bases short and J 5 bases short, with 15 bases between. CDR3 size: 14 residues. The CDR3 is CASVEGGATGELFF. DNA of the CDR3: TGCGCCAGCGTGGAAGGGGGGGCAACCGGGGAGCTGTTTTTT.

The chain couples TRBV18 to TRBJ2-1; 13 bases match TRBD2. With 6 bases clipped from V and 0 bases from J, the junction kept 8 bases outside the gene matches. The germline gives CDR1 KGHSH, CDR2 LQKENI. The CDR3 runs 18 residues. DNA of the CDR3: TGTGCCAGCTCCCGGACTAGCGGGGGTATCAGCTCCTACAATGAGCAGTTCTTC. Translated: CASSRTSGGISSYNEQFF. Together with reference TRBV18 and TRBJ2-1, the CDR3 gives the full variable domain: NAGVMQNPRHLVRRRGQEARLRCSPMKGHSHVYWYRQLPEEGLKFMVYLQKENIIDESGMPKERFSAEFPKEGPSILRIQQVVRGDSAAYFCASSRTSGGISSYNEQFFGPGTRLTVL.

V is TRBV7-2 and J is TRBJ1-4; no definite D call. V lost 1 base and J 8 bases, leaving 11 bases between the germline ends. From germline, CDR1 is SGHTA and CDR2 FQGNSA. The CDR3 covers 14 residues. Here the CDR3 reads CASSLGGLGEKLFF. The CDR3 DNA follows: TGTGCCAGCAGCTTAGGAGGGTTGGGCGAAAAACTGTTTTTT.

The CDR3 region has the DNA TGTGCCAGCAGCTTAAACAGGGGGCAAGAGACCCAGTACTTC. This sequence encodes CASSLNRGQETQYF. The chain employs TRBV5-6 and TRBJ2-5, with TRBD1 identical over 8 bases. The length of the CDR3 is 14 residues. The trim removed 2 bases at V and 2 bases at J, leaving 2 bases unmatched. The V gene's germline CDR1 is SGHDT and CDR2 YYEEEE.

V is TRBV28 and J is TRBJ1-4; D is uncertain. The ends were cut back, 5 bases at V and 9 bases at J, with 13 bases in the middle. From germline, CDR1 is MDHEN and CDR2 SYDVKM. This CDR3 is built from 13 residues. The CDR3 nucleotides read TGTGCCAGCAGTACCTCCGAGAGGAAAAAACTGTTTTTT. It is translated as CASSTSERKKLFF.

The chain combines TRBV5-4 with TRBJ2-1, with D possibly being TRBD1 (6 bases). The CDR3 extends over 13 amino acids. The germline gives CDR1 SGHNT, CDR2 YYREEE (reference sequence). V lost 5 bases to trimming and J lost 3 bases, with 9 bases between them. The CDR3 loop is CASRTDSYNEQFF. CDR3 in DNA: TGTGCCAGCAGAACGGACAGCTACAATGAGCAGTTCTTC. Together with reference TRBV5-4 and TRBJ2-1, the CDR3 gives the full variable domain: ETGVTQSPTHLIKTRGQQVTLRCSSQSGHNTVSWYQQALGQGPQFIFQYYREEENGRGNFPPRFSGLQFPNYSSELNVNALELDDSALYLCASRTDSYNEQFFGPGTRLTVL.

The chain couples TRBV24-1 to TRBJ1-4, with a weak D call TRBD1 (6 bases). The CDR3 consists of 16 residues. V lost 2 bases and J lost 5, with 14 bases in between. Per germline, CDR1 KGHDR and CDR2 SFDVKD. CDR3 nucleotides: TGTGCCACCAGTGATTCATCCGGGACACCAAATGAAAAACTGTTTTTT. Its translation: CATSDSSGTPNEKLFF.

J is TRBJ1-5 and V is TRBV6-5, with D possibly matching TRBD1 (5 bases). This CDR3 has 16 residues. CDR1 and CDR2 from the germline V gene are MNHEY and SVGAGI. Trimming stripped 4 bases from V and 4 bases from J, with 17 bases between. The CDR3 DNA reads TGTGCCAGCAGTTCCGAACGCAGGGACTGGAATCAGCCCCAGCATTTT. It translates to CASSSERRDWNQPQHF.

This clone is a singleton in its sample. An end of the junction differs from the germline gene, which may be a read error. DNA for the CDR3: TGTGCTAGCAGCCCTCGGGGGAGCGGCGAGCAGTTCTTC. Its protein is CASSPRGSGEQFF. The chain joins TRBV7-7 to TRBJ2-1, with D possibly being TRBD2 (6 bases). Germline CDR1 reads SSHAT; CDR2 reads FNYEAQ (reference sequence). This CDR3 region has 13 residues.

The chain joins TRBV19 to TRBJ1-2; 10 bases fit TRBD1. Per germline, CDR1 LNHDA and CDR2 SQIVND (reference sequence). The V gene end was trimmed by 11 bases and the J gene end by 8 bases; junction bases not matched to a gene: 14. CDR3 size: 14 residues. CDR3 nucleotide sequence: TGTGCCTCCAGGCCCCGGGACAGGGGAAACGGCTACACCTTC. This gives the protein CASRPRDRGNGYTF.

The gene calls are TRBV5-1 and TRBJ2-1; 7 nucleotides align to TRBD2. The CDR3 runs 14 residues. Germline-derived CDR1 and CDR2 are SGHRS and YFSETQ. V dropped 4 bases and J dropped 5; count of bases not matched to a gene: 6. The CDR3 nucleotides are TGCGCCAGCAGCAGAGCGGGATTAGACAATGAGCAGTTCTTC. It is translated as CASSRAGLDNEQFF.

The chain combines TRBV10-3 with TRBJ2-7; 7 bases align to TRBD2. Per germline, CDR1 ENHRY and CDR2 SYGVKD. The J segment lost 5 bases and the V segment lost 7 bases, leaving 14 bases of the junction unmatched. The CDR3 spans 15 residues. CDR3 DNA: TGTGCCATCACCTGGACTAGTGGCGATCCTGACGAGCAGTACTTC. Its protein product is CAITWTSGDPDEQYF.

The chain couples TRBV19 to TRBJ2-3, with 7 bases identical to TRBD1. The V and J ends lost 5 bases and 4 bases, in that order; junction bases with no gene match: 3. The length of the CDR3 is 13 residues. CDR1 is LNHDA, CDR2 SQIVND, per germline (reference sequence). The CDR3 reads CASSDTGADTQYF. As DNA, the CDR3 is TGTGCCAGTAGTGATACAGGGGCAGATACGCAGTATTTT.